The clone carrying this TCR beta chain showed up just a few times. One end of the junction does not line up with germline, which may come from a read error. The sample comes from a study of tumor and adjacent non-tumor tissue in lung cancer. No cell sorting was done before RNA was extracted from the tissue. This non-tumor lung sample came from over 3 cm beyond the tumor edge. The library came from three nested PCR rounds adapted from ARM-PCR protocols. A single record per CDR3 protein comes from TCRdb applying MiXCR to the multiplex PCR reads. The repertoire consists of more than 45,000 distinct CDR3 sequences, with roughly two thirds occurring once and the leading ten covering about 32%. This clonotype was obtained from a woman in her 70s with non-small cell lung cancer. The specimen sequenced was distant non-tumor lung tissue.

CDR3 protein: CASSLGGPGVAGYIF. The CDR3 nucleotides are TGTGCTAGCAGCTTGGGGGGACCAGGGGTGGCTGGCTACATCTTC. The J gene is TRBJ1-2, the V gene TRBV5-4, with a possible D match to TRBD1 (6 bases). The CDR3 is 15 residues long. The germline CDR1 and CDR2 sequences are SGHNT and YYREEE (reference sequence).